This TCR beta chain appears in the sequencing data of a study of blood T cell repertoires in COVID-19. This CDR3 spans 16 amino acids. V lost 3 bases to trimming and J lost 0 bases, with 12 bases between them. Germline V gene data show CDR1 as MGHRA and CDR2 as YSYEKL. Authors' analysis steps: Estimation of nucleated cell counts was performed using reference gene primer amplification. The protocol was immunoSEQ multiplex PCR, while the TCRdb copy is restricted to in-frame clones and leaves out a portion. V, J and clone size reflect that table, while D and trimming were determined from the DNA. Altogether about 220,000 clones are present, roughly 90% being singletons, with the ten largest covering roughly 2.5%. Enrolled through a virtual design, the participants were between roughly 18 and 95 years of age and came from around 25 US areas.

What was sequenced was PBMCs or T cells enriched from blood (not recorded which). V gene TRBV4-1 combines with J gene TRBJ1-3, with a weak D call TRBD1 (6 bases). This clonotype was obtained from a woman aged 25-40 years who had recovered from COVID-19. DNA of the CDR3: TGCGCCAGCAGCCATTCAAACAGGGTCTCTGGAAACACCATATATTTT. It translates to CASSHSNRVSGNTIYF.